These 19 T cell receptor beta chains originate from one sample sequenced in a study of blood T cells in healthy people across ages. For the second PCR, which ran for about 6 to 12 cycles, a sample-barcoded 5' primer and a J-beta primer mix were used. Each CDR3 protein is one row after TCRdb ran MiXCR on the 5' RACE reads. The sample records fewer than 1,200,000 distinct CDR3 sequences, approximately 25% being singletons. This sample was also put to use in a study of T cells of mothers and their children.

The specimen sequenced was blood. These receptors originate from a girl aged 2 to 9 in good health.

J is TRBJ2-5 and V is TRBV7-3; D is ambiguous. The closer fit of TRBJ2-7 to the DNA end suggests the J call may be wrong. Germline CDR1 SGHTA, CDR2 FQGTGA. The CDR3 has 13 residues. The CDR3 loop reads CASSAGGPYEQYF. The CDR3 DNA sequence: TGTGCCAGCAGCGCCGGCGGCCCCTACGAGCAGTACTTC.

The J gene is TRBJ2-5, the V gene TRBV7-3, with 8 bases fitting TRBD1. This CDR3 spans 15 amino acids. Germline CDR1 and CDR2: SGHTA and FQGTGA. After removal of 5 bases from V and 4 bases from J, the junction contained 9 bases not matched to a gene. This chain's CDR3 is CASSTDAGQGETQYF. As DNA, the CDR3 is TGTGCCAGCAGCACCGACGCCGGACAGGGAGAGACCCAGTACTTC.

This clonotype was seen a handful of times. The J gene is TRBJ1-2, the V gene TRBV7-9; the D is unclear. Germline values: CDR1 SEHNR, CDR2 FQNEAQ (reference sequence). Between the trimmed V and J ends, which lost 2 bases and 7 bases, there was a span of 11 bases. The CDR3 length is 13 residues. DNA of the CDR3: TGTGCCAGCAGCTTATCTCCCACGCCTGGCTACACCTTC. It specifies CASSLSPTPGYTF. The whole variable domain, remainder taken from reference TRBV7-9 and TRBJ1-2, is DTGVSQNPRHKITKRGQNVTFRCDPISEHNRLYWYRQTLGQGPEFLTYFQNEAQLEKSRLLSDRFSAERPKGSFSTLEIQRTEQGDSAMYLCASSLSPTPGYTFGSGTRLTVV.

The chain is built from TRBV3-1 and TRBJ2-5; 8 bases fit TRBD1. Trimming cost V 2 bases and J 3 bases; bases outside gene matches: 8. Looked up from germline, CDR1 is LGHDT and CDR2 is YNNKEL (reference sequence). The CDR3 has 16 amino acids. CDR3 sequence reads: CASSQQGDRRKETQYF. The CDR3 DNA follows: TGTGCCAGCAGCCAACAGGGGGACAGGAGAAAAGAGACCCAGTACTTC.

The chain couples TRBV12-3 or TRBV12-4 to TRBJ1-4; no clear D. V lost 5 bases and J lost 4, with 11 bases in between. The CDR3 is 14 residues long. The CDR3 reads CASSPSRLNEKLFF. CDR3 bases: TGTGCCAGCAGTCCATCACGACTTAATGAAAAACTGTTTTTT.

The V gene is TRBV28, the J gene TRBJ2-5; either TRBD1 or TRBD2 may supply D (5 bases each). Gene TRBJ2-1 matches the end of the DNA better, so the J call may be wrong. The CDR3 has 15 residues. CDR1 MDHEN and CDR2 SYDVKM come from the germline V gene. DNA of the CDR3: TGTGCCAGCAGTTTACCCCGGGACGGAGGAAATGAGCAGTTCTTC. Protein: CASSLPRDGGNEQFF.

This sequence joins TRBV20-1 and TRBJ2-7; no clear D gene. CDR1 and CDR2 from the germline V gene are DFQATT and SNEGSKA (reference sequence). CDR3 length: 12 residues. V was trimmed by 1 base and J by 3 bases, leaving 7 bases between them. For the CDR3, the DNA is TGCAGTGCTAGAGTGCCTCTCTACGAGCAGTACTTC. Residues: CSARVPLYEQYF.

This clonotype was counted between two and nine times. The rearrangement joins TRBV12-3 or TRBV12-4 to TRBJ2-3; TRBD2 aligns across 7 bases. V shed 3 bases, J shed 5 bases, and the junction held 8 bases outside the gene matches. The CDR3 loop spans 15 amino acids. The CDR3 region is CASSFLGAGRDTQYF. The CDR3 DNA is TGTGCCAGCAGTTTTTTAGGAGCGGGGAGAGATACGCAGTATTTT.

This sequence joins TRBV29-1 and TRBJ2-1; unclear D gene. This CDR3 is built from 15 residues. In germline, CDR1 is SQVTM, CDR2 ANQGSEA. Trimming took off 3 bases at V and 0 bases at J, with 12 bases between the two ends. CDR3 DNA: TGCAGCGTTGATGTGGGATTTTACTCCTACAATGAGCAGTTCTTC. It encodes CSVDVGFYSYNEQFF.

The chain has TRBV27 and TRBJ2-1, with 7 bases identical to TRBD1. Germline V gene lookup returns CDR1 MNHEY and CDR2 SMNVEV (reference sequence). After removal of 0 bases from V and 6 bases from J, the junction contained 8 bases not matched to a gene. This CDR3 spans 16 amino acids. The DNA of the CDR3 is TGTGCCAGCAGTTTATCGGGAGAGGGGACAGCCAATGAGCAGTTCTTC. Its protein product is CASSLSGEGTANEQFF.

A few counts support this clonotype. The V and J genes are TRBV11-2 and TRBJ2-7; tentatively, D is TRBD2 (5 bases). This CDR3 region has 14 residues. CDR1 is SGHAT and CDR2 is FQNNGV in the germline V gene. V was shortened by 5 bases and J by 6 bases, with 17 bases between the two germline ends. The chain's CDR3 is CASSPPAVRSEQYF. DNA of the CDR3: TGTGCCAGCAGCCCCCCAGCGGTCAGGAGCGAGCAGTACTTC.

A word on this clonotype: This CDR3 is missing its conserved last phenylalanine or tryptophan, likely due to a read error. The chain employs TRBV6-5 and TRBJ2-1, with D perhaps assigned TRBD1 or TRBD2 (5 bases each). Trimming removed 0 bases at V and 7 bases at J, with 19 bases between. Germline-derived CDR1 and CDR2 are MNHEY and SVGAGI. This CDR3 spans 17 amino acids. The CDR3 region is CASSYSLHGAMGNEQFL. CDR3 sequence (DNA): TGTGCCAGCAGTTACTCGTTGCACGGGGCGATGGGGAATGAGCAGTTCCTC.

This clonotype has only a few counts. V usage is TRBV2 and J usage is TRBJ2-1, with a possible D match to TRBD1 (5 bases). In germline, CDR1 is SNHLY, CDR2 FYNNEI. V lost 6 bases, J lost 6 bases, and 18 bases lay in between. The CDR3 is made up of 15 amino acids. The CDR3, as DNA: TGTGCCAGCAGAGATCCAGGGAACCGGAGCAATGAGCAGTTCTTC. The encoded protein is CASRDPGNRSNEQFF.

This clonotype has only a few counts. The CDR3 nucleotides are TGCAGTGCTAGAGAGGCCAGGACGGGGAGGACTGAAGCTTTCTTT. Its translation: CSAREARTGRTEAFF. The genes are TRBV20-1 and TRBJ1-1, with D hard to call. Germline assignment: CDR1 DFQATT and CDR2 SNEGSKA (reference sequence). The CDR3 has 15 amino acids. V was cut by 0 bases and J by 5 bases, with 16 bases left in between.

This clonotype was observed a handful of times. The chain uses TRBV13 and TRBJ1-4; 9 bases are a match to TRBD1. V lost 0 bases to trimming and J lost 1 base; unmatched junction nucleotides: 3. CDR1 is PRHDT and CDR2 is FYEKMQ in the germline V gene (reference sequence). CDR3 length: 17 residues. The CDR3 DNA sequence: TGTGCCAGCAGCTTAGGACAGGGGGCGCAAACTAATGAAAAACTGTTTTTT. This sequence encodes CASSLGQGAQTNEKLFF.

V is TRBV4-3 and J is TRBJ2-3, with 9 bases lining up with TRBD2. Germline CDR1 LGHNA, CDR2 YSLEER. This CDR3 comprises 17 residues. The trim removed 0 bases at V and 7 bases at J, leaving 11 bases unmatched. The CDR3 region has the DNA TGCGCCAGCAGCCAAGATTGGGGGACTAGCATGATGAATACGCAGTATTTT. Encoded protein: CASSQDWGTSMMNTQYF.

This clonotype was recorded a few times. The rearrangement links TRBV20-1 to TRBJ1-2; TRBD1 aligns across 12 bases. Trimming removed 5 bases from V and 5 bases from J; junction bases left unmatched: 6. The V gene's germline CDR1 is DFQATT and CDR2 SNEGSKA (reference sequence). This CDR3 has 14 amino acids. The CDR3 coding sequence is TGCAGTGCTGGCGGGACAGGGGGCGGGTATGGCTACACCTTC. Its protein is CSAGGTGGGYGYTF.

This clonotype was seen a few times. V and J are TRBV10-3 and TRBJ1-1, with D possibly matching TRBD1 (5 bases). CDR1 is ENHRY, CDR2 SYGVKD, per germline. The CDR3 has 13 residues. The V and J ends lost 6 bases and 3 bases respectively, with 11 bases between them. This CDR3 reads CAIRGMGDTEAFF. CDR3 coding DNA: TGTGCCATCAGGGGAATGGGGGACACTGAAGCTTTCTTT.

This clonotype was recorded a few times. At one end, the junction sequence differs from germline, possibly due to a read error. The V call is TRBV6-5, the J call TRBJ2-5; no clear D. The better agreement between TRBJ2-1 and the DNA end casts doubt on the J call. The CDR3 is made up of 16 amino acids. Germline CDR1 MNHEY, CDR2 SVGAGI. The CDR3: CAGSSPLASGIYEQFF. CDR3 nucleotide sequence: TGTGCCGGCAGTTCCCCGCTGGCAAGTGGGATTTATGAGCAGTTCTTC.